The clone carrying this TCR beta chain appeared once. Its target is not known. The sample carries other DNA sequences with the same CDR3. The assay was immunoSEQ multiplex PCR, and TCRdb's table has in-frame clones only and misses some. The repertoire holds around 89,000 clones, with 85% to 95% as singletons. The sample comes from a study of graft-versus-host responses after intestinal transplantation. Whole-study findings and limits: The authors found GvH clones in recipient marrow, some appearing first in ileum or blood.

The sample here was unstimulated CD8+ T cells sorted from spleen or lymph node cells, taken before transplant. This clonotype was obtained from a human donor who was the organ donor for an intestinal transplant.

In DNA form, the CDR3 reads TGCAGCGTTGAAGGCAGGGTTGGCTACACCTTC. Protein product: CSVEGRVGYTF. The chain recombines TRBV29-1 with TRBJ1-2, with a possible D match to TRBD1 (5 bases). CDR1 and CDR2 from the germline V gene are SQVTM and ANQGSEA. Trimming took 1 base from V and 7 from J, leaving 7 bases between them. The CDR3 length is 11 residues.